Sequencing of this T cell receptor (beta chain) was carried out in a study of cytomegalovirus exposure and HLA in healthy donors. As for the study in general: Of over 300 genotyped donors, around 76% clustered with self-reported Caucasian donors. Regarding the study as a whole: Compared with the roughly 700-donor mean, an Asian-associated ancestry cluster reportedly had fewer N-insertions, according to a later analysis. The HLA-A and HLA-B alleles of most subjects were reportedly predicted accurately from TCR beta sequences. Exclusion as indistinguishable affected some V segments, including TRBV6-2 and TRBV6-3.

V lost 8 bases, J lost 1 base, and 6 bases stayed unmatched. The CDR3 is 14 amino acids. Germline V gives CDR1 ENHRY, CDR2 SYGVKD. Worth noting for this clone: Its target is unknown.

Amplification used 60 Vbeta primers and 13 Jbeta primers. Measured with immunoSEQ multiplex PCR; TCRdb has only the in-frame clones, and not every one. The sample's table shows roughly 58,000 clones. This TCR derives from a woman in her fifties or sixties in good health and CMV-seropositive. The chain links TRBV10-3 to TRBJ2-7; TRBD2 agrees at 9 bases. The source material was PBMCs. The CDR3 protein is CAIGRTSESYEQYF. CDR3 nucleotides: TGTGCCATCGGCAGGACTAGCGAGTCCTACGAGCAGTACTTC.